The 23 T cell receptor beta chains below were found in one sample sequenced in a study of blood T cell repertoires in COVID-19. Assay used: immunoSEQ multiplex PCR; TCRdb lists only in-frame clones, some missing. Of approximately 530,000 clones detected, 85% to 90% appear once; the ten largest clones hold less than 9%. The sequencing sample was made of peripheral blood. The receptors shown here come from a woman in her forties or fifties with COVID-19, enrolled during active disease.

The rearrangement uses TRBV13 and TRBJ2-3, with a possible D match to TRBD2 (6 bases). The CDR3 consists of 14 residues. The germline V gene has CDR1 PRHDT and CDR2 FYEKMQ (reference sequence). With 6 bases removed from V and 6 bases from J, the gap between germline ends came to 16 bases. CDR3 nucleotides: TGTGCCAGCAGTCTACGAGGGAGGCCGGATACGCAGTATTTT. It translates to CASSLRGRPDTQYF.

The chain recombines TRBV5-1 with TRBJ1-6, with a weak D call TRBD1 (5 bases). Per the germline V gene, CDR1 is SGHRS and CDR2 is YFSETQ. Trimming took 1 base from V and 9 from J, leaving 14 bases between them. CDR3 length: 15 amino acids. The DNA for the CDR3 is TGCGCCAGCAGCTTGTCAGGACAACTACTTTCACCCCTCCACTTT. This sequence encodes CASSLSGQLLSPLHF. The full variable domain, in which reference TRBV5-1 and TRBJ1-6 provide the parts outside the CDR3, is KAGVTQTPRYLIKTRGQQVTLSCSPISGHRSVSWYQQTPGQGLQFLFEYFSETQRNKGNFPGRFSGRQFSNSRSEMNVSTLELGDSALYLCASSLSGQLLSPLHFGNGTRLTVT.

V gene TRBV9 combines with J gene TRBJ2-3, with D maybe TRBD2 (5 bases). The CDR3 is 12 residues long. The V end lost 5 bases, the J end lost 9 bases, and 13 bases lay between the germline ends. Germline V gene data show CDR1 as SGDLS and CDR2 as YYNGEE. The CDR3 DNA reads TGTGCCAGCAGTATCCCCCCGGGGACGCAGTATTTT. Amino acids: CASSIPPGTQYF.

The chain combines TRBV7-8 with TRBJ1-1; no clear D gene. CDR1 is SGHVS, CDR2 FQNEAQ, per germline. The CDR3 loop spans 12 amino acids. Deletions cut 5 bases from V and 11 bases from J, with 15 bases between. The CDR3 protein is CASSPLLSEAFF. The CDR3 DNA sequence: TGTGCCAGCAGCCCCTTATTATCGGAGGCTTTCTTT.

V gene TRBV25-1 combines with J gene TRBJ2-2; no clear D. V was shortened by 7 bases and J by 7 bases, with 13 bases between the two germline ends. This CDR3 is built from 13 residues. Germline V lookup: CDR1 MGHDK, CDR2 SYGVNS. The chain's CDR3 is CASTFLSGGELFF. Here the CDR3 DNA reads TGTGCCAGCACGTTTTTATCGGGCGGGGAGCTGTTTTTT. Based on the CDR3 plus reference TRBV25-1 and TRBJ2-2, the full variable domain is EADIYQTPRYLVIGTGKKITLECSQTMGHDKMYWYQQDPGMELHLIHYSYGVNSTEKGDLSSESTVSRIRTEHFPLTLESARPSHTSQYLCASTFLSGGELFFGEGSRLTVL.

The chain uses TRBV7-9 and TRBJ2-7; 10 bases line up with TRBD1. Trimming took 5 bases from V and 2 from J; bases not matched to a gene: 6. CDR1 is SEHNR and CDR2 is FQNEAQ in the germline V gene (reference sequence). This CDR3 is 15 amino acids long. CDR3 DNA sequence: TGTGCCAGCAGCCCCGGACAGGGGGAGGCCTACGAGCAGTACTTC. Protein: CASSPGQGEAYEQYF.

The J gene is TRBJ2-7, the V gene TRBV2, with TRBD2 matching over 12 bases. The CDR3 covers 18 residues. Trimming removed 1 base from V and 0 bases from J; junction bases left unmatched: 7. The germline V gene encodes CDR1 SNHLY and CDR2 FYNNEI. CDR3 DNA: TGTGCCAGCAGTGAAGGCCGACTAGCGGGGGCCTCCTCCTACGAGCAGTACTTC. Its translation is CASSEGRLAGASSYEQYF.

This rearrangement joins TRBV6-5 to TRBJ1-4, with 10 bases that match TRBD1. In germline, CDR1 is MNHEY, CDR2 SVGAGI. CDR3 length: 15 amino acids. J lost 1 base, V lost 6 bases, and 2 bases had no gene match. CDR3 in amino acids: CASRRTGGTNEKLFF. In DNA, the CDR3 is TGTGCCAGCAGAAGGACAGGGGGAACTAATGAAAAACTGTTTTTT.

The V call is TRBV9, the J call TRBJ2-1; D may be TRBD2 (5 bases). The length of the CDR3 is 14 residues. The germline V gene encodes CDR1 SGDLS and CDR2 YYNGEE. The V and J ends lost 2 bases and 9 bases respectively, with 15 bases between them. DNA of the CDR3: TGTGCCAGCAGCGTGATGGAGGAGAGTGGTGAGCAGTTCTTC. It encodes CASSVMEESGEQFF.

The chain links TRBV28 to TRBJ1-1; no clear D. The germline V and J ends were trimmed by 7 bases and 0 bases, with 15 bases remaining between them. CDR1 and CDR2 (germline): MDHEN, SYDVKM. CDR3 length: 15 residues. CDR3 nucleotides: TGTGCCAGCACCGAGGAAGGCCGCATGAACACTGAAGCTTTCTTT. Protein sequence: CASTEEGRMNTEAFF.

The chain joins TRBV6-5 to TRBJ1-5; D is undetermined. The CDR3 length is 14 residues. CDR1 is MNHEY and CDR2 is SVGAGI in the germline V gene. The germline V and J ends were trimmed by 6 bases and 0 bases, with 9 bases remaining between them. The CDR3 loop reads CASRPPVSNQPQHF. The CDR3 nucleotides read TGTGCCAGCAGGCCCCCGGTTAGCAATCAGCCCCAGCATTTT.

CDR3 residues: CASSSRGTGVETQYF. CDR3 sequence (DNA): TGTGCCAGCAGCTCGAGGGGGACAGGGGTAGAGACCCAGTACTTC. V gene TRBV11-2 combines with J gene TRBJ2-5; 10 bases agree with TRBD1. The CDR3 runs 15 residues. V gave up 4 bases and J gave up 4 bases; unmatched junction bases: 6. Germline V gene sequence: CDR1 SGHAT, CDR2 FQNNGV.

The V call is TRBV4-1, the J call TRBJ1-4; perhaps TRBD1 as D (5 bases). CDR1 and CDR2 (germline): MGHRA, YSYEKL. This CDR3 region has 16 residues. Trimming removed 0 bases at V and 4 bases at J, with 12 bases between. The CDR3 nucleotides are TGCGCCAGCAGCCAAGACCTTACGGGGGGTAATGAAAAACTGTTTTTT. Residues: CASSQDLTGGNEKLFF.

The chain combines TRBV7-9 with TRBJ2-7; D is unclear. Germline CDR1 SEHNR, CDR2 FQNEAQ (reference sequence). CDR3 size: 17 residues. V lost 8 bases and J 3 bases, leaving 26 bases between the germline ends. The CDR3, as DNA: TGTGCCAGCCCTTTAATCCCAGGCTCGCACGTCAACTACGAGCAGTACTTC. Amino acids: CASPLIPGSHVNYEQYF.

The chain employs TRBV9 and TRBJ2-3; TRBD2 agrees at 9 bases. The CDR3 contains 18 residues. The V gene end was trimmed by 0 bases and the J gene end by 6 bases; junction bases not matched to a gene: 14. Germline assignment: CDR1 SGDLS and CDR2 YYNGEE. CDR3 in DNA: TGTGCCAGCAGCGTAGCCCCACTAGCGGGCGGACCGGGGGATACGCAGTATTTT. Translated: CASSVAPLAGGPGDTQYF.

The chain employs TRBV27 and TRBJ2-7; 12 bases fit TRBD1. Germline V CDR1 and CDR2: MNHEY, SMNVEV (reference sequence). The CDR3 has 15 amino acids. The trim removed 8 bases at V and 5 bases at J, leaving 10 bases unmatched. This CDR3 is CASRGTGGIRNEQYF. CDR3 nucleotide sequence: TGTGCCAGCCGCGGGACAGGGGGCATTAGGAACGAGCAGTACTTC.

The rearrangement uses TRBV19 and TRBJ1-1; 7 positions agree with TRBD1. The CDR3 runs to 13 residues. With V trimmed by 6 bases and J by 6 bases, 7 bases remained unmatched. Germline V gene data show CDR1 as LNHDA and CDR2 as SQIVND (reference sequence). CDR3 coding DNA: TGTGCCAGTAGCAAAGACAGGGTGTCTGAAGCTTTCTTT. It specifies CASSKDRVSEAFF.

V usage is TRBV24-1 and J usage is TRBJ2-3; 11 bases are a match to TRBD2. The CDR3 contains 17 residues. CDR1 and CDR2 (germline): KGHDR, SFDVKD. The ends lost 1 base at V and 1 base at J; junction bases unmatched: 3. The CDR3 bases are TGTGCCACCAGTGATTTAGGTAGCGGGGGGGGCACAGATACGCAGTATTTT. Amino acids: CATSDLGSGGGTDTQYF.

This clone was observed a few times. The chain has TRBV20-1 and TRBJ1-6; D unresolved. This CDR3 region has 14 residues. Germline CDR1 is DFQATT and CDR2 is SNEGSKA (reference sequence). V gave up 3 bases and J gave up 7 bases, with 13 bases separating them. The CDR3 DNA follows: TGCAGTGCTAGTGCCGGAGGGAACAATTCACCCCTCCACTTT. Encoded protein: CSASAGGNNSPLHF.

J is TRBJ1-5 and V is TRBV15; D possibly corresponds to TRBD1 (5 bases). Looked up from germline, CDR1 is LNHNV and CDR2 is YYDKDF (reference sequence). Deletions cut 8 bases from V and 8 bases from J, with 22 bases between. The CDR3 sequence is 15 residues long. CDR3 protein: CATHSLGADDEPQHF. CDR3 nucleotide sequence: TGTGCCACCCACTCCCTAGGGGCTGACGATGAGCCCCAGCATTTT.

The J gene is TRBJ2-3, the V gene TRBV10-2; possible D gene TRBD2, 5 bases. CDR3 length: 13 residues. V was cut by 5 bases and J by 6 bases, with 12 bases left in between. In germline, CDR1 is WSHSY, CDR2 SAAADI. The CDR3 coding sequence is TGCGCCAGCAGTTCCAGCGGCGGGGATACGCAGTATTTT. Protein sequence: CASSSSGGDTQYF.

The chain links TRBV1 to TRBJ1-6; the D call TRBD1 from the table was never checked on the DNA. TRBV1 is recorded as a pseudogene. The CDR3 extends over 17 amino acids. As DNA, the CDR3 is TGCACCAGCAGCCGACGACAGGGATCGAGGTATAATTCACCCCTCCACTTT. This gives the protein CTSSRRQGSRYNSPLHF.

The chain employs TRBV7-2 and TRBJ2-5; 9 bases are a match to TRBD2. J gave up 5 bases and V 1 base, and 5 bases lay outside the gene matches. This CDR3 spans 15 amino acids. In germline, CDR1 is SGHTA, CDR2 FQGNSA. The CDR3 is CASSLDAGGLETQYF. The CDR3, as DNA: TGTGCCAGCAGCTTAGATGCGGGGGGGCTGGAGACCCAGTACTTC.